This TCR beta chain is from a study of Graves' ophthalmopathy and Graves' hyperthyroidism. Regarding the study as a whole: With just over 70% sensitivity and over 72% specificity, the model predicted ophthalmopathy progression.

CDR1 is SQVTM and CDR2 is ANQGSEA in the germline V gene. V gave up 2 bases and J gave up 4 bases; unmatched junction bases: 0. CDR3 length: 12 residues. Many counts were recorded for this clonotype. Antigen specificity is unknown. If patients had other autoimmune diseases, uncontrolled infections, pregnancy or lactation, they were excluded. Beta-chain TCR CDR3 regions were amplified from RNA transcripts. HTBI primers were used in a first-round RT-PCR, which preceded a second-round multiplex PCR. Using its own MiXCR run on the multiplex PCR reads, TCRdb lists one record per CDR3 protein. The repertoire includes roughly 400,000 distinct CDR3 sequences, about a sixth of them detected once, and 1.6% sits in the top ten.

The sequence was collected from a woman between 18 and 29 years old with Graves' ophthalmopathy. The chain carries TRBV29-1 and TRBJ1-2; 8 bases match TRBD1. Sequenced: peripheral blood. Here the CDR3 DNA reads TGCAGCGTTGAACAGGGGGCCTATGGCTACACCTTC. Its translation is CSVEQGAYGYTF.